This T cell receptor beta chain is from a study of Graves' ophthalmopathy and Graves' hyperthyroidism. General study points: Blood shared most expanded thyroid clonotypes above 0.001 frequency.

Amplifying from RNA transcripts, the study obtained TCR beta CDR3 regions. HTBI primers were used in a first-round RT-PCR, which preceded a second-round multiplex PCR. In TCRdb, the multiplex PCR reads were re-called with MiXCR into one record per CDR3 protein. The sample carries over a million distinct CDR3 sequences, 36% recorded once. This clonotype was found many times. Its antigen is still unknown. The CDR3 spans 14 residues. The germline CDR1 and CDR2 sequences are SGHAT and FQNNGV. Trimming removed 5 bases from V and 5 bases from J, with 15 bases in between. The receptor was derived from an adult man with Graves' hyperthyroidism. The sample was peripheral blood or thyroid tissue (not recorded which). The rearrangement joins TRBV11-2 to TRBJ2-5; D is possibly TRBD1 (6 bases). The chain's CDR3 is CASSPYRAGETQYF. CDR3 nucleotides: TGTGCCAGCAGCCCGTACAGGGCCGGCGAGACCCAGTACTTC.